This TCR beta chain was found in a study of cytomegalovirus exposure and HLA in healthy donors. About the study: The 95 to 150 validation repertoires, a later analysis reported, used the same platform as the approximately 630 first-cohort repertoires.

The donors were part of the validation cohort, which consisted of 120 subjects and was separate from the first cohort of 666 subjects. Profiling relied on immunoSEQ multiplex PCR, and the TCRdb table lists in-frame clones only, not all of them. Among under 150,000 clones listed, less than 90% were seen once. Study findings and constraints: Accounts indicate the classifier identified cytomegalovirus status with strong specificity and sensitivity. According to a subsequent analysis, TCR clusters from the first cohort were inclined to appear together in the 120 validation repertoires.

Germline V gene lookup returns CDR1 SEHNR and CDR2 FQNEAQ (reference sequence). Trimming removed 5 bases from V and 0 bases from J, with 19 bases in between. The CDR3 has 17 amino acids. A remark on this clone: What it binds is not known.

This TCR came from a man aged 18 to 30 in good health and CMV-seronegative. The chain carries TRBV7-9 and TRBJ1-1; possible D gene TRBD1, 5 bases. The sample comprised PBMCs. CDR3 bases: TGTGCCAGCAGCATTTCCGGGGGACGCAGGATGAACACTGAAGCTTTCTTT. Its translation is CASSISGGRRMNTEAFF.